This T cell receptor beta chain was recovered during a study of T cells in Graves' hyperthyroidism and ophthalmopathy. Looking at the study overall: Peripheral blood was obtained at initial diagnosis, preceding any treatment.

This clonotype was recorded many times. RNA transcripts yielded amplified TCR beta CDR3 regions. Carried out on the TCR CDR3, a first-round RT-PCR used the HTBI primer set. From the multiplex PCR reads, TCRdb called clonotypes with MiXCR, one entry per CDR3 protein. The table has 500,000 to 650,000 distinct CDR3 sequences, about 14% seen once. Those patients with uncontrolled infection, other autoimmune disease, pregnancy or lactation were excluded. This CDR3 is built from 16 residues. The germline CDR1 and CDR2 sequences are DFQATT and SNEGSKA (reference sequence). V dropped 1 base and J dropped 4; count of bases not matched to a gene: 11.

Sequences were obtained from blood. The genes are TRBV20-1 and TRBJ1-1; 8 bases line up with TRBD1. This TCR was recovered from a middle-aged woman with Graves' hyperthyroidism. The CDR3 spells CSARGLQGASSTEAFF. For the CDR3, the DNA is TGCAGTGCTAGAGGCCTTCAGGGGGCATCGAGCACTGAAGCTTTCTTT.